This TCR beta chain derives from a study of STAT5B mutations in CD4+ large granular lymphocyte leukemia. Profiled with immunoSEQ multiplex PCR; TCRdb holds only in-frame clones, not every one. Of approximately 49,000 clones listed, approximately 70% are singletons. The TCR sequence derives from a human donor in good health. Sequenced sample: CD4+ T cells from blood buffy coats.

The CDR3 DNA reads TGTGCCAGTTCTCCAGGATCGACGTCCTCCTTCAATGGCTACACCTTC. Translated, it gives CASSPGSTSSFNGYTF. The chain recombines TRBV19 with TRBJ1-2; unclear D gene. This CDR3 has 16 amino acids. Germline V lookup: CDR1 LNHDA, CDR2 SQIVND (reference sequence). Trimming shortened V by 8 bases and J by 6 bases, and 25 bases separated the two germline ends.